The present entry profiles one T cell receptor beta chain with its context. The antigen it binds to is not known. Within one base of it there is no much larger clone, and no base qualities were kept. V loses 1 base of germline sequence and J loses 6 bases, and the interval between the two ends is 15 bases. From the cysteine through the phenylalanine, the CDR3 covers 15 amino acids. CDR3 DNA is the only sequence kept; it has 45 bases, read in frame from the first base. The germline V gene encodes CDR1 SGHAT and CDR2 FQNNGV. Enrolling through a virtual design, the prospective study's participants ranged in age from roughly 18 to 90 years and lived across 20 to 30 United States geographic areas. To assign participants to cohorts, the prospective study relied on clinical history that participants themselves reported in a screening survey and a study questionnaire. In the prospective study, whole blood, serum and a nasopharyngeal or oropharyngeal swab were collected from each participant by mobile phlebotomists. Over an approximately 2-month period, participants in the prospective study had the option of providing additional blood draws and questionnaires. Blood samples from the prospective study were shipped frozen or at room temperature prior to DNA extraction.

TCRbeta CDR3 regions were amplified from genomic DNA using the immunoSEQ Assay, a bias-controlled multiplex PCR. The paper's data handling went like this. Nucleated cell counts per sample were estimated from amplification of reference gene primers within the assay. To quantify the absolute abundance of each unique TCRbeta CDR3 rearrangement, sequence reads were collapsed and filtered. For each sample, productive Simpson clonality was calculated as the square root of Simpson's diversity index across productive rearrangements. What TCRdb holds here is the immuneACCESS table cut down to in-frame rearrangements. Part of the clones is not present; checked against another copy, under half of the missing clones reflect an unresolved V gene, and the others are unexplained. V and J calls and clone size follow that table, whereas D and trimming were derived from the DNA. In this sample the table shows 200,000 to 250,000 clones, approximately 92% of which occur a single time. The ten most abundant clones make up roughly 3% of the sample.

The sample is drawn from a study of blood T cell repertoires in COVID-19 (dated by TCRdb to about 2020). General notes on the study: Collaborator samples came from the United States, Italy and Spain and covered acute and convalescent phases of COVID-19. The prospective study material was composed of cDNA or gDNA derived from T cells, B-cell-depleted T cells, or PBMCs. A freely available public database, intended as a resource for researchers studying the immune response to SARS-CoV-2, is where the repertoires were released. Deeply sampled blood TCRbeta repertoires from subjects exposed to, actively infected with, or recovered from COVID-19 were included in the dataset. Sample metadata almost always included a de-identified subject ID, COVID-19 status, age in years and sex. Samples were obtained from the ongoing ImmuneRACE study (first 160 participants) and from 1,200 or so subjects provided by 6 global collaborators. Where HLA class I and class II types were available, the types were taken from metadata supplied by the sample provider, not from assay-based typing. General conclusions and limits of the study: The amount of clinical and demographic metadata varied by source and participant and was provided uncurated.

The clonotype originates from a woman younger than 35 in a cohort exposed to, infected with or recovered from COVID-19 (not recorded which). The specimen was PBMCs or T cells enriched from blood (not recorded which). The sequence joins TRBV11-2 to TRBJ1-1; a weak D assignment points to TRBD1 (5 bases agree). The sequenced DNA: TGTGCCAGCAGCTTAGCGCGACAGACACACGCTGAAGCTTTCTTT. This is translated as CASSLARQTHAEAFF.